These T cell receptor beta chains were read from a single sample in a study of CD8 T cells in Susac syndrome. TCRdb called the immunoSEQ multiplex PCR reads again in MiXCR, with one record for every CDR3 protein. The sample has approximately 270,000 distinct CDR3 sequences, 85% to 95% seen once. Sequencing input: CD4+ T cells from PBMCs. The receptors here all came from a human donor with multiple sclerosis. Both conserved end residues are part of each CDR3. Fields, in order: J gene, V gene, CDR3 protein.

TRBJ2-1 | TRBV4-2 | CASSHQAGLAGGNEQFF
TRBJ1-2 | TRBV29-1 | CSVRTTGGGYTF
TRBJ2-7 | TRBV5-1 | CASSIRRGSYEQYF
TRBJ2-4 | TRBV12-3/TRBV12-4 | CASSLSRSGPNIQYF
TRBJ2-2 | TRBV19 | CASSSGLAGFTGAGELFF
TRBJ1-2 | TRBV24-1 | CATSSDSNYGYTF
TRBJ2-3 | TRBV29-1 | CSVEAPLSDTQYF
TRBJ2-5 | TRBV20-1 | CSAGGLPRGETQYF
TRBJ2-7 | TRBV5-4 | CASSPRGPYEQYF
TRBJ1-1 | TRBV10-3 | CAISGAANTEAFF
TRBJ1-1 | TRBV20-1 | CSAGRGLETEAFF
TRBJ1-4 | TRBV20-1 | CSARGQGEKLFF
TRBJ2-1 | TRBV20-1 | CSARLGNHNEQFF
TRBJ1-2 | TRBV4-1 | CASSQEDGKLYGYTF
TRBJ1-2 | TRBV2 | CASSDRDRGRGYTF
TRBJ2-5 | TRBV14 | CASSPLGIQETQYF
TRBJ2-2 | TRBV7-2 | CASSLTSDTGELFF
TRBJ1-1 | TRBV7-6 | CASSLAVQHSSLNTEAFF
TRBJ2-7 | TRBV7-8 | CASSLPGQGIHEQYF
TRBJ2-1 | TRBV3-1 | CASSLMGAVNEQFF
TRBJ2-7 | TRBV30 | CAWSVGSGGQQYF
TRBJ2-5 | TRBV6-5 | CASSSSTGGETQYF
TRBJ2-3 | TRBV10-3 | CAISEGTGPDTQYF
TRBJ2-1 | TRBV7-9 | CASSPWTSGGGYNEQFF
TRBJ2-1 | TRBV10-3 | CAISESKGGIAGVSEQFF
TRBJ2-5 | TRBV6-5 | CASSRDREELETQYF
TRBJ2-3 | TRBV29-1 | CSVDATGASDTQYF
TRBJ2-3 | TRBV6-5 | CASSRGSGDTQYF
TRBJ1-2 | TRBV6-1 | CASAEDSYGYTF
TRBJ1-5 | TRBV20-1 | CSALAAGQPQHF
TRBJ2-1 | TRBV12-3/TRBV12-4 | CASSTSGSGEQFF
TRBJ1-5 | TRBV29-1 | CSAAAGFDQPQHF
TRBJ2-3 | TRBV2 | CASSALSVDTQYF
TRBJ1-2 | TRBV12-3/TRBV12-4 | CASSLGGQGATGYTF
TRBJ2-3 | TRBV29-1 | CSVEDSTDTQYF
TRBJ2-1 | TRBV5-1 | CASSYTGDAYNEQFF
TRBJ1-6 | TRBV13 | CASSLKDPRQGLSWNSPLHF
TRBJ1-1 | TRBV30 | CALESQPGWETEAFF
TRBJ1-1 | TRBV27 | CASSFGGRLGTEAFF
TRBJ2-7 | TRBV7-3 | CASRPDRKSYEQYF
TRBJ1-6 | TRBV7-6 | CASSFSQGAQNSPLHF
TRBJ2-3 | TRBV20-1 | CSAYAGTTTTDTQYF
TRBJ2-2 | TRBV2 | CASSEQGASPGELFF
TRBJ1-1 | TRBV29-1 | CSVEGDSRTEAFF
TRBJ2-6 | TRBV20-1 | CSARGQGTGANVLTF
TRBJ1-2 | TRBV4-2 | CASSQDPRGAWAAYTF
TRBJ1-2 | TRBV4-1 | CASSPTFKTKLGGPEGYTF
TRBJ1-2 | TRBV2 | CASSTRGVPGGYTF
TRBJ1-5 | TRBV3-1 | CASSQDLTGGQPQHF
TRBJ2-7 | TRBV12-3/TRBV12-4 | CASSYQGALQYF